Listed here are 22 T cell receptor beta chains from one sample, sequenced in a study of control samples from healthy donors and cancer patients. Measured with immunoSEQ multiplex PCR; TCRdb has only the in-frame clones, and not every one. This table has under 110,000 clones, 80% to 90% appearing once. The sequenced sample was blood. Source of these receptors: a man aged 25-45 years in good health.

This clone was detected a few times. This sequence joins TRBV6-2 or TRBV6-3 and TRBJ2-3; 8 positions agree with TRBD1. Germline V gives CDR1 MNHEY, CDR2 SVGEGT. The CDR3 spans 14 residues. Trimming cost V 3 bases and J 4 bases; bases outside gene matches: 3. The CDR3 region is CASSYDRGPDTQYF. The CDR3 DNA reads as TGTGCCAGCAGTTATGACAGGGGCCCAGATACGCAGTATTTT.

The V gene is TRBV5-4, the J gene TRBJ1-1; possible D gene TRBD1, 6 bases. Trimming left V 3 bases short and J 3 bases short, with 24 bases between. CDR1 and CDR2 (germline): SGHNT, YYREEE (reference sequence). There are 18 residues in the CDR3. The CDR3 spells CASSSSAGAIFLDTEAFF. The CDR3 coding sequence is TGTGCCAGCAGCTCTAGTGCGGGGGCGATTTTTCTCGACACTGAAGCTTTCTTT.

The J gene is TRBJ2-3, the V gene TRBV15, with 7 nucleotides matching TRBD2. The CDR3 is made up of 17 amino acids. Trimming at V came to 2 bases and at J to 4 bases, leaving 12 bases not matched to a gene. Germline CDR1 is LNHNV and CDR2 is YYDKDF (reference sequence). The CDR3 is CATSRYVSGIGADTQYF. The CDR3 region has the DNA TGTGCCACCAGCAGATATGTGAGCGGGATTGGCGCAGATACGCAGTATTTT.

The chain joins TRBV30 to TRBJ2-7; 9 bases align to TRBD1. With 1 base clipped from V and 5 bases from J, the junction kept 12 bases outside the gene matches. Germline assignment: CDR1 GTSNPN and CDR2 SVGIG (reference sequence). The CDR3 loop spans 16 amino acids. CDR3 in DNA: TGTGCCTGGAGTGCTCTTCCGGGACAGGGAGCGGACGAGCAGTACTTC. It specifies CAWSALPGQGADEQYF. The entire variable domain, with the rest obtained from reference TRBV30 and TRBJ2-7, is as follows: SQTIHQWPATLVQPVGSPLSLECTVEGTSNPNLYWYRQAAGRGLQLLFYSVGIGQISSEVPQNLSASRPQDRQFILSSKKLLLSDSGFYLCAWSALPGQGADEQYFGPGTRLTVT.

This sequence joins TRBV4-2 and TRBJ2-2, with 9 bases identical to TRBD2. Germline-derived CDR1 and CDR2 are LGHNA and YNFKEQ. This CDR3 is built from 17 residues. V shed 0 bases and J 6 bases; nucleotides not matched to a gene: 8. CDR3 protein: CASSQERGLATAGELFF. The CDR3 coding sequence is TGTGCCAGCAGCCAAGAAAGAGGACTAGCGACGGCCGGGGAGCTGTTTTTT.

This rearrangement joins TRBV11-2 to TRBJ1-5; TRBD1 is a possible D gene (6 bases). The CDR3 contains 15 residues. Trimming pared 4 bases from V and 0 bases from J, leaving 10 bases between. Per germline, CDR1 SGHAT and CDR2 FQNNGV. The CDR3 reads CASSSGQYSNQPQHF. Written as DNA, the CDR3 is TGTGCCAGCAGCTCTGGACAGTATAGCAATCAGCCCCAGCATTTT.

The chain is built from TRBV11-2 and TRBJ2-3; perhaps TRBD1 as D (5 bases). The CDR3 totals 14 residues. V shed 0 bases and J shed 2 bases, with 6 bases lying between them. Germline CDR1 SGHAT, CDR2 FQNNGV. The CDR3 bases are TGTGCCAGCAGCTTAGAGGGGCTCACAGATACGCAGTATTTT. It specifies CASSLEGLTDTQYF. The whole variable domain, filled in from reference TRBV11-2 and TRBJ2-3, reads EAGVAQSPRYKIIEKRQSVAFWCNPISGHATLYWYQQILGQGPKLLIQFQNNGVVDDSQLPKDRFSAERLKGVDSTLKIQPAKLEDSAVYLCASSLEGLTDTQYFGPGTRLTVL.

In this sample, this clone turned up a few times. The chain is built from TRBV7-2 and TRBJ1-5, with TRBD1 matching over 9 bases. This CDR3 spans 15 amino acids. V trimming: 2 bases; J trimming: 6 bases; junction bases outside the gene matches: 5. CDR1 is SGHTA and CDR2 is FQGNSA in the germline V gene. CDR3 nucleotides: TGTGCCAGCAGCTTAAACGGGGACAGGGCTCAGCCCCAGCATTTT. It yields the protein CASSLNGDRAQPQHF.

The rearrangement joins TRBV12-5 to TRBJ2-1, with 9 bases fitting TRBD2. Germline CDR1 reads LGHNT; CDR2 reads FRNRAP. The CDR3 has 16 residues. Trimming at V came to 3 bases and at J to 3 bases, leaving 6 bases not matched to a gene. This CDR3 reads CASGFQISGSYNEQFF. CDR3 in DNA: TGTGCTAGTGGTTTCCAAATTAGCGGGAGCTACAATGAGCAGTTCTTC.

The chain recombines TRBV5-6 with TRBJ1-2; D ambiguous. Germline CDR1 SGHDT, CDR2 YYEEEE. V shed 1 base and J shed 4 bases, with 14 bases lying between them. The CDR3 consists of 15 residues. The CDR3: CASSLSLKYAYGYTF. The CDR3 coding sequence is TGTGCCAGCAGCTTGAGTCTGAAGTACGCCTATGGCTACACCTTC.

The J gene is TRBJ2-2, the V gene TRBV11-2; TRBD2 is a possible D gene (5 bases). Germline V gene data show CDR1 as SGHAT and CDR2 as FQNNGV. The CDR3 covers 14 residues. V lost 1 base, J lost 6 bases, and 9 bases lay in between. CDR3 nucleotides: TGTGCCAGCAGCTTAGTAGGACTTCCCGGGGAGCTGTTTTTT. As protein: CASSLVGLPGELFF.

The chain recombines TRBV4-2 with TRBJ2-2; D unresolved. The CDR3 covers 14 residues. The germline gives CDR1 LGHNA, CDR2 YNFKEQ. Trimming shortened V by 1 base and J by 5 bases, and 8 bases separated the two germline ends. The CDR3 reads CASSQGPNTGELFF. CDR3 sequence (DNA): TGTGCCAGCAGCCAAGGCCCAAATACCGGGGAGCTGTTTTTT.

Written as DNA, the CDR3 is TGTGCCAGTAGTTCTAGCGGGAGAACAGATACGCAGTATTTT. It translates to CASSSSGRTDTQYF. The chain links TRBV19 to TRBJ2-3; 10 bases line up with TRBD2. CDR3 length equals 14 residues. V lost 5 bases to trimming and J lost 3 bases; unmatched junction nucleotides: 2. Germline V gene sequence: CDR1 LNHDA, CDR2 SQIVND (reference sequence).

This chain joins TRBV3-1 (or the pseudogene TRBV3-2) and TRBJ2-3; D tentatively reads TRBD1 or TRBD2 (6 bases each). The V and J ends lost 4 bases and 1 base respectively, with 12 bases between them. The CDR3 spans 15 residues. CDR1 is LGHDT and CDR2 is YNNKEL in the germline V gene (reference sequence). CDR3 sequence reads: CASSRGDTRTDTQYF. CDR3 nucleotide sequence: TGTGCCAGCAGCCGGGGGGACACCCGCACAGATACGCAGTATTTT.

This clone was detected once. CDR3 DNA sequence: TGTGCCAGCAGTTTTTTAGATACGCAGTATTTT. Translated: CASSFLDTQYF. The gene calls are TRBV27 and TRBJ2-3; no firm D call. The CDR3 runs to 11 residues. Between the trimmed V and J ends, which lost 3 bases and 5 bases, there was a span of 3 bases. Germline V gene data show CDR1 as MNHEY and CDR2 as SMNVEV (reference sequence).

J is TRBJ1-3 and V is TRBV6-5; D unclear. Germline CDR1 reads MNHEY; CDR2 reads SVGAGI. The CDR3 loop spans 13 amino acids. V was pared by 6 bases and J by 5 bases, with 11 bases between. The DNA of the CDR3 is TGTGCCAGCAGGGTCGAGACTCGAAACACCATATATTTT. Translation: CASRVETRNTIYF.

The CDR3 spells CASSQDLGTGGRDTQYF. In DNA form, the CDR3 reads TGTGCCAGCAGCCAAGACCTGGGAACAGGGGGAAGAGATACGCAGTATTTT. The chain employs TRBV14 and TRBJ2-3; 8 bases align to TRBD1. In germline, CDR1 is SGHDN, CDR2 FVKESK. V lost 0 bases and J lost 5; bases outside the gene matches: 10. The CDR3 contains 17 residues.

The chain employs TRBV27 and TRBJ2-3; TRBD1 might be the D (5 bases). V lost 1 base and J 1 base, leaving 12 bases between the germline ends. CDR1 and CDR2 from the germline V gene are MNHEY and SMNVEV (reference sequence). The CDR3 consists of 16 residues. The CDR3 loop is CASSLLTEPRTDTQYF. CDR3 DNA: TGTGCCAGCAGTTTATTGACAGAGCCCCGCACAGATACGCAGTATTTT.

This clone was seen just once. The V gene is TRBV7-9, the J gene TRBJ2-2; TRBD1 aligns across 9 bases. This CDR3 comprises 13 residues. With 7 bases clipped from V and 12 bases from J, the junction kept 9 bases outside the gene matches. Looked up from germline, CDR1 is SEHNR and CDR2 is FQNEAQ (reference sequence). CDR3 protein: CASTGTGFEKLFF. CDR3 coding DNA: TGTGCCAGCACCGGGACAGGGTTTGAGAAGCTGTTTTTT.

A single count supports this clone. The V call is TRBV6-1, the J call TRBJ1-2; D might be TRBD1 (6 bases). The CDR3 has 16 residues. Trimming left V 3 bases short and J 4 bases short, with 18 bases between. Germline V gene data show CDR1 as MNHNS and CDR2 as SASEGT. The chain's CDR3 is CASSENRVVPIYGYTF. In DNA, the CDR3 is TGTGCCAGCAGTGAGAACAGGGTGGTCCCAATCTATGGCTACACCTTC.

This chain links TRBV5-6 with TRBJ2-7; 8 nucleotides line up with TRBD1. The CDR3 has 12 amino acids. Per the germline V gene, CDR1 is SGHDT and CDR2 is YYEEEE. V shed 4 bases and J 6 bases; nucleotides not matched to a gene: 3. Here the CDR3 reads CASSLGQGEQYV. The CDR3 bases are TGTGCCAGCAGCCTCGGACAGGGCGAGCAGTACGTC.

The CDR3 DNA is TGCGCCAGCAGCTCACCAAGGGACGGACTCACAGATACGCAGTATTTT. Protein: CASSSPRDGLTDTQYF. The gene calls are TRBV5-1 and TRBJ2-3; D may correspond to TRBD1 or TRBD2 (5 bases each). Trimming cost V 3 bases and J 2 bases, with 16 bases left between them. The germline gives CDR1 SGHRS, CDR2 YFSETQ. This CDR3 has 16 residues. Full variable domain (remainder filled in from reference TRBV5-1 and TRBJ2-3): KAGVTQTPRYLIKTRGQQVTLSCSPISGHRSVSWYQQTPGQGLQFLFEYFSETQRNKGNFPGRFSGRQFSNSRSEMNVSTLELGDSALYLCASSSPRDGLTDTQYFGPGTRLTVL.